What follows is one TCR beta chain and its context. No antigen is known for it. Per-base quality was not reported, and no clone a single base away is much larger than it. The collaborating institutions used their own protocols to collect whole blood in K2EDTA tubes. For TCRbeta analysis, collaborators shipped samples as frozen whole blood, isolated PBMCs, or DNA extracted from either of those sample types. The record originates from a study of blood T cell repertoires in COVID-19 (dated by TCRdb to the early 2020s). With respect to the entire study: Collaborator samples came from the United States, Italy and Spain and covered acute and convalescent phases of COVID-19. The material from the prospective study consisted of cDNA or gDNA derived from T cells, B-cell-depleted T cells, or PBMCs. The repertoires were released in a freely available public database intended as a resource for research on the immune response to SARS-CoV-2. Deeply sampled blood TCRbeta repertoires from subjects exposed to, actively infected with, or recovered from COVID-19 were included in the dataset. The samples were drawn from the first 160 participants of the ongoing ImmuneRACE study and from 950 to 1,500 subjects provided by 6 global collaborators. A de-identified subject ID, COVID-19 status, age in years and sex were almost always included in the sample metadata. Where available, HLA class I and class II types were obtained from metadata supplied by the sample provider rather than from assay-based typing. What the work shows at the level of the full study, not this receptor alone: The quantity of clinical and demographic metadata differed by source and by participant and was supplied without curation.

V ends up 4 bases short and J 0 bases short, with an unmatched junction base count of 14. The CDR3 contains 19 residues, cysteine and phenylalanine counted. This entry keeps only the CDR3 DNA: 57 bases, framed from base 1. CDR1 and CDR2 were assigned from the germline V gene as SGHRS and YFSETQ. TCRbeta CDR3 regions were amplified from genomic DNA using the immunoSEQ Assay, a bias-controlled multiplex PCR. Regarding the original processing steps: Nucleated cell counts per sample were estimated from amplification of reference gene primers within the assay. Sequence reads were collapsed and filtered to measure the absolute abundance of every unique TCRbeta CDR3 rearrangement. For each sample, productive Simpson clonality was calculated as the square root of Simpson's diversity index over productive rearrangements. TCRdb re-hosts the immuneACCESS table, in-frame sequences only. Its copies lack some clones; in the studies checked, an unresolved V gene accounts for under half of them, and the cause for the rest is not known. From that table come the V and J calls and clone size; the DNA was used to work out D and trimming. Across this sample there are under 200,000 clones, with approximately 90% seen only once. 0.5% to 0.65% of the sample belongs to the ten largest clones.

The sequence derives from a man in his fifties with acute or convalescent COVID-19. This receptor chain uses TRBV5-1 and TRBJ2-1, with 9 junctional bases fitting TRBD2. The sequenced sample consisted of peripheral blood. The DNA is as follows: TGCGCCAGCAGCATCTTGCCCCCTCCTAGCGGGGCCTCCTACAATGAGCAGTTCTTC. Its translation is CASSILPPPSGASYNEQFF.